Listed below are T cell receptor beta chains from one sample, sequenced in a study of T-cell memory formation after mild COVID-19. Each CDR3 protein gets one entry after TCRdb re-called the 5' RACE reads with MiXCR. Of 250,000 to 350,000 distinct CDR3 sequences in the sample, 15% to 20% were seen once. Sequenced input: PBMCs or a T cell subset sorted from them (not recorded which). The receptors were gathered from a man aged 18 to 29 who had mild COVID-19 (a few samples of this study predate the infection). Cell type and time point are not known. Each CDR3 is given with its conserved first and last residue. A D gene is named only where the DNA matches it firmly. For some rows the clone size is stated as once, few or many, or as a class when expanded; others skip it.

v_call	clone_size	j_call	d_call	cdr3_length	cdr3_nt	cdr3_aa
TRBV3-1	many	TRBJ2-7	NA	15	TGTGCCAGCAGCCCTTGGGCAGGTCACGGGGACGAGCAGTACTTC	CASSPWAGHGDEQYF
TRBV29-1	few	TRBJ2-1	NA	10	TGCAGCGTTGATATGAATGAGCAGTTCTTC	CSVDMNEQFF
TRBV2	many	TRBJ2-2	NA	13	TGTGCCAGCAGTCTTCACAGAACCGGGGAGCTGTTTTTT	CASSLHRTGELFF
TRBV7-2	many	TRBJ2-5	NA	16	TGTGCCAGCAGCTTAGGGATCTGGACTGCCAAAGAGACCCAGTACTTC	CASSLGIWTAKETQYF
TRBV7-6	NA	TRBJ2-3	NA	11	TGTGCCAGCAGCACTATGGATACGCAGTATTTT	CASSTMDTQYF
TRBV5-1	many	TRBJ1-1	TRBD1	12	TGCGCCAGCAGCCCACAGGGGACTGAAGCTTTCTTT	CASSPQGTEAFF
TRBV11-1	NA	TRBJ1-5	NA	14	TGTGCCAGCAGCCTAGTTGAAGGGAATCAGCCCCAGCATTTT	CASSLVEGNQPQHF
TRBV24-1	few	TRBJ2-2	TRBD1	16	TGTGCCACCGCACCCGGGGCAGGGGGCGTCACCGGGGAGCTGTTTTTT	CATAPGAGGVTGELFF
TRBV5-1	many	TRBJ1-1	NA	17	TGCGCCAGCAGCCGCCTACTAGGAGGGGGACGGAACACTGAAGCTTTCTTT	CASSRLLGGGRNTEAFF
TRBV7-3	NA	TRBJ2-1	NA	14	TGTGCCAGCAGCTTAACCAGGTTCTCGGGTGAGCAGTTCTTC	CASSLTRFSGEQFF
TRBV12-3/TRBV12-4	few	TRBJ1-1	NA	13	TGTGCCAGCCAAGCCGGGTCGAACACTGAAGCTTTCTTT	CASQAGSNTEAFF
TRBV7-2	NA	TRBJ1-1	NA	11	TGTGCCAGCAGCTTAGCGGGTTTGTCTTTCTTT	CASSLAGLSFF
TRBV7-3	few	TRBJ2-3	NA	14	TGTGCCAGCAGCTTTGCAGCTAGCACAGATACGCAGTATTTT	CASSFAASTDTQYF
TRBV18	NA	TRBJ1-2	TRBD1	14	TGTGCCAGCTCACCTACGGACAGGACCTATGGCTACACCTTC	CASSPTDRTYGYTF
TRBV10-3	few	TRBJ1-4	TRBD1	17	TGTGCCATCAGTGCGACCCTACAGGGGGCATCACGAGAAAAACTGTTTTTT	CAISATLQGASREKLFF
TRBV3-1	NA	TRBJ2-2	NA	14	TGTGCCAGCAGCCAAGTCGGTCAAACCGGGGAGCTGTTTTTT	CASSQVGQTGELFF
TRBV5-1	NA	TRBJ2-2	NA	15	TGCGCCAGCAGCCCGATGACGGCGAACACCGGGGAGCTGTTTTTT	CASSPMTANTGELFF
TRBV28	many	TRBJ2-1	NA	14	TGTGCCAGCAGTTCCCCCGGCGGGCGGTATGAGCAGTTCTTC	CASSSPGGRYEQFF
TRBV11-2	NA	TRBJ2-1	TRBD2	12	TGTGCCAGCAGCACGGGACTAAGAGAGCAGTTCTTC	CASSTGLREQFF
TRBV5-1	few	TRBJ2-3	NA	16	TGCGCCAGCAGCTTGTTTACGGCATCTAGCACAGATACGCAGTATTTT	CASSLFTASSTDTQYF
TRBV4-2	once	TRBJ2-1	NA	16	TGTGCCAGCAGCCAAGAGGTGCAACAGCCTGCCAATGAGCAGTTCTTC	CASSQEVQQPANEQFF
TRBV20-1	many	TRBJ2-2	NA	15	TGCAGTGTCAAGCGCGGAGTCCCGAACACCGGGGAGCTGTTTTTT	CSVKRGVPNTGELFF
TRBV20-1	many	TRBJ2-1	NA	11	TGCAGTGCTGACCCTTACAATGAGCAGTTCTTC	CSADPYNEQFF
TRBV4-1	few	TRBJ1-5	NA	18	TGCGCCAGCAGCCAAGGGGTAAAGGGAGGGATTGGCAATCAGCCCCAGCATTTT	CASSQGVKGGIGNQPQHF
TRBV11-3	NA	TRBJ2-2	NA	14	TGTGCCAGCAGCTCCGGACGAGGCACCGGGGAGCTGTATTTT	CASSSGRGTGELYF
TRBV20-1	NA	TRBJ2-3	TRBD2	15	TGCAGTGCTAGAGTTGGGACTAGCGGATCAGATACGCAGTATTTT	CSARVGTSGSDTQYF
TRBV5-6	hyperexpanded	TRBJ1-1	NA	16	TGTGCCAGCAGCTTGGAAGGGTACGGGACGCCGGCTGAAGCTTTCTTT	CASSLEGYGTPAEAFF
TRBV7-9	few	TRBJ1-4	NA	15	TGTGCCAGCAGCTTAGGCAGGGGAACTAATGAAAAACTGTTTTTT	CASSLGRGTNEKLFF
TRBV5-1	many	TRBJ2-1	TRBD2	15	TGCGCCAGCAGCCCGGGGGGAAGCTCCTACAATGAGCAGTTCTTC	CASSPGGSSYNEQFF